Sequencing of this T cell receptor (beta chain) was carried out in a study of preoperative IRX-2 immunotherapy in early breast cancer. Treatment defined: preoperative locoregional IRX-2 cytokine immunotherapy. This phase Ib study tested locoregional IRX-2 cytokine immunotherapy given before surgery. Profiled with immunoSEQ multiplex PCR; TCRdb holds only in-frame clones, not every one. The table includes fewer than 70,000 clones, 94% detected once. The V end lost 4 bases, the J end lost 4 bases, and 12 bases lay between the germline ends. CDR1 SGHRS and CDR2 YFSETQ come from the germline V gene. The CDR3 is made up of 14 amino acids.

Sampling was done from a patient treated with IRX-2 immunotherapy. The TCR sequence derives from a human donor with breast cancer. The V and J genes are TRBV5-1 and TRBJ1-3, with D tentatively TRBD1 (5 bases). In nucleotides, the CDR3 is TGCGCCAGCAGCCGGGACCTTAGGGGAAACACCATATATTTT. It specifies CASSRDLRGNTIYF.